This T cell receptor beta chain was recovered during a study of blood T cell repertoires in COVID-19. Libraries were prepared by immunoSEQ multiplex PCR; TCRdb keeps only in-frame clonotypes and omits some of them. There are 300,000 to 350,000 clones in the sample; roughly 86% occur only once, and over 8.5% lies in the top ten. V was shortened by 7 bases and J by 0 bases, with 8 bases between the two germline ends. The CDR3 runs 13 residues. Germline V CDR1 and CDR2: MNHEY, SVGAGI. This chain links TRBV6-5 with TRBJ2-3; TRBD1 might be the D (6 bases). This sequence was found in a woman aged 25-40 years who had recovered from COVID-19. Sample: PBMCs or T cells enriched from blood (not recorded which). CDR3 nucleotides: TGTGCCAGCAACAGGGACAGCACAGATACGCAGTATTTT. It encodes CASNRDSTDTQYF.